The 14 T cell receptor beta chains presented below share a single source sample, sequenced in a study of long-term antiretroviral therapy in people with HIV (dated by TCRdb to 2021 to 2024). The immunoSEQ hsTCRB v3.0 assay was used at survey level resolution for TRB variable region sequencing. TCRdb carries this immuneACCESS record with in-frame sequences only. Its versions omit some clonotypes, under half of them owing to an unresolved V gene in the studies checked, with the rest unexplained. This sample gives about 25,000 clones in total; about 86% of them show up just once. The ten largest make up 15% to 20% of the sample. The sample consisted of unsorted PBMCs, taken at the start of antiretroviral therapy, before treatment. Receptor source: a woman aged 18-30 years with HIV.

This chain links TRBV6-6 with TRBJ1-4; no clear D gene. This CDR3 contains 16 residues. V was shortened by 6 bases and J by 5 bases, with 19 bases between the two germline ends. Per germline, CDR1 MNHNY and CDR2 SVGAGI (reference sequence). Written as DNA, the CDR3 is TGTGCCAGCAGCCCCCTCGGGTCGGAATCCAATGAAAAACTGTTTTTT. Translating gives CASSPLGSESNEKLFF.

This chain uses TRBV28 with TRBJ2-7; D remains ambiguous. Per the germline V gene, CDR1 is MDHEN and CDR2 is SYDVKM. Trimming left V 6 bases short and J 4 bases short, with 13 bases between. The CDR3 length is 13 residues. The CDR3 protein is CASSQTYWYEQYF. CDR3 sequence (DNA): TGTGCCAGCAGCCAAACTTACTGGTACGAGCAGTACTTC.

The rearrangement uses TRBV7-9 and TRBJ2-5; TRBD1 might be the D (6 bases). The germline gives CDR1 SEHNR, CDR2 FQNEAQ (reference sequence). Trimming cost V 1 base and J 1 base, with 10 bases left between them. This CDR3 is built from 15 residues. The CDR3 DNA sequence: TGTGCCAGCAGCTTAGGCCTAGGGGGCCAAGAGACCCAGTACTTC. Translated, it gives CASSLGLGGQETQYF.

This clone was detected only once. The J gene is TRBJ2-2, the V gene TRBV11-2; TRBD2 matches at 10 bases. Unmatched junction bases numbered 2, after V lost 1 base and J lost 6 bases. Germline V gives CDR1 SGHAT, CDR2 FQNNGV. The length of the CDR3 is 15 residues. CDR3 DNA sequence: TGTGCCAGCAGCTTAGGACTAGCGGGTCCCGGGGAGCTGTTTTTT. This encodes CASSLGLAGPGELFF.

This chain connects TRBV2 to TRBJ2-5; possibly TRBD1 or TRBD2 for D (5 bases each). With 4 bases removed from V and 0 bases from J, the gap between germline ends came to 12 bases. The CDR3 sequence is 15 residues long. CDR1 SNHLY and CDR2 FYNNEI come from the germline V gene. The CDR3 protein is CASSVGEGYQETQYF. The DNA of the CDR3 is TGTGCCAGCAGTGTTGGAGAGGGGTACCAAGAGACCCAGTACTTC.

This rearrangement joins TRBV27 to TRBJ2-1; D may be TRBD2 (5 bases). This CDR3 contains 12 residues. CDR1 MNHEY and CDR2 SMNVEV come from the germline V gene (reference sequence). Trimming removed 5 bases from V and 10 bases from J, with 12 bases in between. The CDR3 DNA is TGTGCCAGCAGTCCCGACCCGGGGGAGCAGTTCTTC. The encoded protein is CASSPDPGEQFF.

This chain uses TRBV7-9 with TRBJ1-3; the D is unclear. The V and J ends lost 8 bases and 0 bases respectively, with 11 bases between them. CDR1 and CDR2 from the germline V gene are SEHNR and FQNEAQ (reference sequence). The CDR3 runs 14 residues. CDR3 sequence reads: CASPGSSSGNTIYF. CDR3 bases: TGTGCCAGCCCCGGGAGTAGCTCTGGAAACACCATATATTTT.

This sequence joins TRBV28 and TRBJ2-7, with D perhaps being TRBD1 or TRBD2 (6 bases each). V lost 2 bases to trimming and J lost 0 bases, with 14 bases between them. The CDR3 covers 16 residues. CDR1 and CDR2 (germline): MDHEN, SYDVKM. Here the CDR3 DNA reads TGTGCCAGCAGTTTAAGGGGGGCTTCCTTCTCCTACGAGCAGTACTTC. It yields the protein CASSLRGASFSYEQYF.

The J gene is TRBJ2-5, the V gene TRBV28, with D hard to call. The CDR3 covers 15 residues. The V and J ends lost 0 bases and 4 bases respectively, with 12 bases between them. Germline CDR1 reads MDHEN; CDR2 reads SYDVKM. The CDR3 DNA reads TGTGCCAGCAGTTTATGGCTGAAGGGCGGAGAGACCCAGTACTTC. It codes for CASSLWLKGGETQYF.

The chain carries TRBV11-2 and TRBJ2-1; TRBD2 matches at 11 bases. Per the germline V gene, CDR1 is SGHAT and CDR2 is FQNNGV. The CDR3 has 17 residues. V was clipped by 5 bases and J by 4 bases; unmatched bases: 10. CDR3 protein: CASSPLTSGTFYNEQFF. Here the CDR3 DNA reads TGTGCCAGCAGCCCCCTGACTAGCGGGACTTTTTACAATGAGCAGTTCTTC.

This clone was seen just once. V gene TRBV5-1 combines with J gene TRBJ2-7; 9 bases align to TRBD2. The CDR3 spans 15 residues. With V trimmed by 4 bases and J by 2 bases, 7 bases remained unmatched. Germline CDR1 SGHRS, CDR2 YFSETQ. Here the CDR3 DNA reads TGCGCCAGCAGCCCGGAGGCTAGCGGGGCCTACGAGCAGTACTTC. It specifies CASSPEASGAYEQYF.

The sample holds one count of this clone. CDR3 sequence reads: CSVDWGGRGQPQHF. In DNA form, the CDR3 reads TGCAGCGTCGATTGGGGGGGCAGGGGTCAGCCCCAGCATTTT. The V and J genes are TRBV29-1 and TRBJ1-5; tentatively, D is TRBD1 (6 bases). Germline CDR1 is SQVTM and CDR2 is ANQGSEA. Between the trimmed V and J ends, which lost 6 bases and 6 bases, there was a span of 18 bases. The length of the CDR3 is 14 residues.

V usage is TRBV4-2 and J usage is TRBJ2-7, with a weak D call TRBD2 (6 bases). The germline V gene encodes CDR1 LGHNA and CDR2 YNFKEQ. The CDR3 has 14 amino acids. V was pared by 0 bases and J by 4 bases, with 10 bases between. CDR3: CASSQERDLYEQYF. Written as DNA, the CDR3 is TGTGCCAGCAGCCAAGAGCGGGACTTATACGAGCAGTACTTC.

CDR3 protein: CASSRETSSHEQYF. Written as DNA, the CDR3 is TGCGCCAGCAGCCGAGAGACTAGTTCCCACGAGCAGTACTTC. This sequence joins TRBV4-1 and TRBJ2-7; maybe TRBD2 (6 bases). Trimming took off 4 bases at V and 5 bases at J, with 15 bases between the two ends. Germline values: CDR1 MGHRA, CDR2 YSYEKL. CDR3 length equals 14 residues.